What follows describes a single TCR beta chain. Since no conserved phenylalanine or tryptophan closes the CDR3, a read error is the likely cause. TCRdb re-called the PCR reads through MiXCR, storing one row per CDR3 protein. Of 100,000 or so distinct CDR3 sequences in the sample, under 60% are singletons; the top ten hold around 12%. This sample stems from a study of CDR3 diversity in severe acne. CDR1 and CDR2 (germline): SQVTM, ANQGSEA. V was trimmed by 6 bases and J by 1 base, leaving 13 bases between them. This CDR3 region has 14 residues. The chain links TRBV29-1 to TRBJ2-1, with a possible D match to TRBD2 (5 bases). The TCR was taken from a male donor with acne. The sequenced sample was blood. CDR3 DNA sequence: TGCAGCGTGCTCCGGGATCCTTCCTACAATGAGCAGTTCAGA. As protein: CSVLRDPSYNEQFR.